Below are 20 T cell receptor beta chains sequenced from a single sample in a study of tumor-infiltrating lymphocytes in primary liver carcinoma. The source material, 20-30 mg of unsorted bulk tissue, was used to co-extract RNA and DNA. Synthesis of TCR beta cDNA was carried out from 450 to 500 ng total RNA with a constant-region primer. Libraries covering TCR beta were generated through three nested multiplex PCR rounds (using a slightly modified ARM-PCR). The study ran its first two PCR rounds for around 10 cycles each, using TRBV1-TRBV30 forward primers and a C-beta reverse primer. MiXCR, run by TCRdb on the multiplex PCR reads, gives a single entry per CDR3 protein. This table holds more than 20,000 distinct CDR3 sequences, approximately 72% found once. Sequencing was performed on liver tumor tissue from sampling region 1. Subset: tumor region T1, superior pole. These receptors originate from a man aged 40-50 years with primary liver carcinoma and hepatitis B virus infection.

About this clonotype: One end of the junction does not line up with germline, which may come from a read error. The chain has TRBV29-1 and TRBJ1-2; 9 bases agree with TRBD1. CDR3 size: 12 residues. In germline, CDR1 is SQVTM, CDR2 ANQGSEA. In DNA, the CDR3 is TGCATCGTTGAACAGGGGGCGGGCGGCTACACCTTC. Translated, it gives CIVEQGAGGYTF.

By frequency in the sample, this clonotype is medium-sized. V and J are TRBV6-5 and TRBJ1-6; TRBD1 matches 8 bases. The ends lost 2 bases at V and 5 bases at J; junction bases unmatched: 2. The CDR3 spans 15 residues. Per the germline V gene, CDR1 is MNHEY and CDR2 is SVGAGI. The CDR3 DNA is TGTGCCAGCAGTTACACGACAGGGGATAATTCACCCCTCCACTTT. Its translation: CASSYTTGDNSPLHF.

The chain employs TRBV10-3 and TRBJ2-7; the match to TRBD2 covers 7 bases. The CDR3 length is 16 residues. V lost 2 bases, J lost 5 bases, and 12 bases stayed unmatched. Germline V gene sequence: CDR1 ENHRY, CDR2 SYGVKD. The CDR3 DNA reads TGTGCCATCAGTGAGAGGCTAGCGGATCGTCAGAACGAGCAGTACTTC. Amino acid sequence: CAISERLADRQNEQYF.

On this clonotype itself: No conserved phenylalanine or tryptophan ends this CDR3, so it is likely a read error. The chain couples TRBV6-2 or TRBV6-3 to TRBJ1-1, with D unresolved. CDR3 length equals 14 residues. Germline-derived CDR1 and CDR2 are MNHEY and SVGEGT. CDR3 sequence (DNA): TGTGCCAGCAGTTACCCAAAGCTGAACGCTGAAGCTTTCTCT. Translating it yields CASSYPKLNAEAFS.

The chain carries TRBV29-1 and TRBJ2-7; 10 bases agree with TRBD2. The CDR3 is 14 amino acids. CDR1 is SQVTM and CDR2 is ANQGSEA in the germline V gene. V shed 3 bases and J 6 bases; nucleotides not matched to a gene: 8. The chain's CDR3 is CSVDTSGTGAEQYF. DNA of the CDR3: TGCAGCGTTGATACTAGCGGGACCGGAGCCGAGCAGTACTTC.

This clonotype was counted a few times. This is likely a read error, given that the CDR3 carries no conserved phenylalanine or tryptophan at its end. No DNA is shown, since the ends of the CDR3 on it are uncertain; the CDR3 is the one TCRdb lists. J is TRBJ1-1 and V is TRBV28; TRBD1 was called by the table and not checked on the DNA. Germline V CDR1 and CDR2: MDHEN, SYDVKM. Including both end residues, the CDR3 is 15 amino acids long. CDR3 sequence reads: CASSARRGQFTEALS.

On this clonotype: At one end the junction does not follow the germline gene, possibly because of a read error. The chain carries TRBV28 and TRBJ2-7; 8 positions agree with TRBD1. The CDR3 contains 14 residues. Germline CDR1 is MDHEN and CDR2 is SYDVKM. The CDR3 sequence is CASIRTGHSYEQHF. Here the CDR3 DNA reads TGTGCCAGCATCCGGACAGGGCACTCCTACGAGCAGCACTTC.

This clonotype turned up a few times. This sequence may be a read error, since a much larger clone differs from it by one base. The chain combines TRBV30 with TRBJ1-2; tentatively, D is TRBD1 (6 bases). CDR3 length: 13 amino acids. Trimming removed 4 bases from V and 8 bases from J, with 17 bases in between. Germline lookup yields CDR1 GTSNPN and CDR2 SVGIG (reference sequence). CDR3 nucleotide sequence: TGTGCCTGGAATATCGATGGGGGCGGAGGCTACACCTTC. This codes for CAWNIDGGGGYTF. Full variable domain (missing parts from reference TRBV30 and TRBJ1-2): SQTIHQWPATLVQPVGSPLSLECTVEGTSNPNLYWYRQAAGRGLQLLFYSVGIGQISSEVPQNLSASRPQDRQFILSSKKLLLSDSGFYLCAWNIDGGGGYTFGSGTRLTVV.

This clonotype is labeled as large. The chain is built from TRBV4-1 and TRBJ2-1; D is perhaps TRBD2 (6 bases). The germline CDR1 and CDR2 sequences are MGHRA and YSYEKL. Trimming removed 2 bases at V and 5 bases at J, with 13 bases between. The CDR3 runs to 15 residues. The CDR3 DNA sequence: TGCGCCAGCAGCCAAAGTAGCGGATGGAACAATGAGCAGTTCTTC. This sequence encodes CASSQSSGWNNEQFF.

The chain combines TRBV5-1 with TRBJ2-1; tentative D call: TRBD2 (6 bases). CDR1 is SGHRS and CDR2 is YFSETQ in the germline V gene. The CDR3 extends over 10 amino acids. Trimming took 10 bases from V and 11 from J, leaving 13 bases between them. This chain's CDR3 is CAWDSDKQFF. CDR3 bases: TGCGCCTGGGACTCCGATAAGCAGTTCTTC.

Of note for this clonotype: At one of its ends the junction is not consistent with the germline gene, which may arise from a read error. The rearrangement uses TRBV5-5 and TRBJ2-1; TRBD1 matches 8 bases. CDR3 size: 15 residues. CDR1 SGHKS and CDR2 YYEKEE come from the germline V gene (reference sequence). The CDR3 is CPRSPGQGSYNEEFF. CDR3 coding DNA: TGTCCCAGGAGCCCTGGACAGGGTTCCTACAATGAGGAGTTCTTC.

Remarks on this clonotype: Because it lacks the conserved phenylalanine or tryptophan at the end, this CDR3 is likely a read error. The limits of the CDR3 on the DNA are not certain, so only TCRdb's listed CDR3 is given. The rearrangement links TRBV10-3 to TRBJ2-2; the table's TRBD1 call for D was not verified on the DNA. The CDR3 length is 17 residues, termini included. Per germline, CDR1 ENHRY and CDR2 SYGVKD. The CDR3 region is CAISEFEAGPDTGELLI.

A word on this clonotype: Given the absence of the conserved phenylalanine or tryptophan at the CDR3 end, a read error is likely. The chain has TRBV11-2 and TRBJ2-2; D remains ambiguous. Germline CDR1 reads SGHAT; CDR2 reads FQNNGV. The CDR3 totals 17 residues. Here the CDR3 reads CASNLTLGWANTGELFL. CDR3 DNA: TGTGCCAGCAACTTAACATTAGGATGGGCGAACACCGGGGAGCTGTTTCTT.

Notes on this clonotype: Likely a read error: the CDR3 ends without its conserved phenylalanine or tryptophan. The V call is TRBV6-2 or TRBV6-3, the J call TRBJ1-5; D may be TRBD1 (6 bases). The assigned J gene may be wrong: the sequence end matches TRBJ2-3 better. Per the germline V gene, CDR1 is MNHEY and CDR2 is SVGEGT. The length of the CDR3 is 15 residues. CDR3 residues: CASSLDSYNNQPQYS. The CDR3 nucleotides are TGTGCCAGCAGTTTGGACAGTTATAACAATCAGCCCCAGTATTCT.

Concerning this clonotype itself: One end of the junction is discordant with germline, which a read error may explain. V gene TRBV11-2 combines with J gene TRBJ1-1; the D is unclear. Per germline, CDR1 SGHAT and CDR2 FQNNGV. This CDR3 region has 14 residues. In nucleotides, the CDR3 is TGTGCCAGCAACTTAACGGCCTTCGAGATTGAAGCTTTCTTT. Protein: CASNLTAFEIEAFF.

CDR3 DNA: TGCGCCAGCAGCTTGCCTGGGGGCTCATACGAGCAGTACTTC. Its protein product is CASSLPGGSYEQYF. The rearrangement uses TRBV5-1 and TRBJ2-7; weak D call: TRBD1 (6 bases). Germline CDR1 reads SGHRS; CDR2 reads YFSETQ. V was cut by 1 base and J by 4 bases, with 12 bases left in between. The CDR3 extends over 14 amino acids.

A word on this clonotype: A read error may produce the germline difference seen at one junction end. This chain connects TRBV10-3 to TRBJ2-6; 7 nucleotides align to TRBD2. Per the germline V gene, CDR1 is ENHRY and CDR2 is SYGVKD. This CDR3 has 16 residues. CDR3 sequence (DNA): TGTGCCATCAGTGCCCCTTGGGGGAGCGGGGCCAACATCCTGACTTTC. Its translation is CAISAPWGSGANILTF.

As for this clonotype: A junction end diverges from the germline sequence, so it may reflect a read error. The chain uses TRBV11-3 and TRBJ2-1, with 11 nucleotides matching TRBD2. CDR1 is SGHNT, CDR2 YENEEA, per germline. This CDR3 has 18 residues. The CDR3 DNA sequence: TGTGCCAGCAACTTACACGCCCCCCGGACTAGCGGGTTCAATGAGCAGTTCTTC. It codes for CASNLHAPRTSGFNEQFF.

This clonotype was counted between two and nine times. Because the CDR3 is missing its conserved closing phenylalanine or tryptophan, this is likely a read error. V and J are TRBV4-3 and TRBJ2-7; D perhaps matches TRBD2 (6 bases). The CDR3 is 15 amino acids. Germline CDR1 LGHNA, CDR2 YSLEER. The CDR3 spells CASSHDRETPYEQYL. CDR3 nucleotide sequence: TGTGCCAGCAGCCATGATCGGGAGACTCCCTACGAGCAGTACCTC.

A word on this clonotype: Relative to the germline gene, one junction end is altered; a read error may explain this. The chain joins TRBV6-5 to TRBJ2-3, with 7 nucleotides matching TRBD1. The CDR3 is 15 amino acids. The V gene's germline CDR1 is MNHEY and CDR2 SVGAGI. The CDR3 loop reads CASSYGQGVGDTEYF. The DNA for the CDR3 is TGTGCCAGCAGTTACGGGCAGGGGGTGGGAGATACGGAGTATTTT.